Listed below are T cell receptor beta chains from one sample, sequenced in a study of control samples from healthy donors and cancer patients. The assay was immunoSEQ multiplex PCR, and TCRdb's table has in-frame clones only and misses some. The repertoire includes about 180,000 clones, 85% to 95% of them detected once, and around 1.3% sits in the top ten. The sample comprised blood. The receptors were sampled from a woman aged 18-29 years in good health. CDR3s include the opening cysteine and the closing phenylalanine or tryptophan. The order of the fields is D gene, J gene, V gene, clone size, CDR3 protein, CDR3 DNA. D genes are given only for firm matches. Expanded clones are given a class, and other clones once, few, many or no size at all.

d_call: .
j_call: TRBJ1-6
v_call: TRBV19
clone_size: .
cdr3_aa: CASSIGYQGTLHF
cdr3_nt: TGTGCCAGTAGTATAGGGTACCAAGGGACCCTCCACTTT

d_call: TRBD1
j_call: TRBJ2-2
v_call: TRBV4-2
clone_size: .
cdr3_aa: CASSRDRMTGELFF
cdr3_nt: TGTGCCAGCAGCCGGGACAGAATGACCGGGGAGCTGTTTTTT

d_call: TRBD2
j_call: TRBJ2-7
v_call: TRBV19
clone_size: .
cdr3_aa: CASSMKGGVSYEQYF
cdr3_nt: TGTGCCAGTAGTATGAAGGGAGGGGTGAGCTACGAGCAGTACTTC

d_call: .
j_call: TRBJ1-1
v_call: TRBV23-1
clone_size: .
cdr3_aa: CASSHSPPNTEAFF
cdr3_nt: TGCGCCAGCAGTCATTCTCCCCCGAACACTGAAGCTTTCTTT

d_call: .
j_call: TRBJ2-1
v_call: TRBV19
clone_size: few
cdr3_aa: CASSIRGRGGSYNEQFF
cdr3_nt: TGTGCCAGTAGTATAAGGGGAAGAGGGGGCTCCTACAATGAGCAGTTCTTC

d_call: TRBD2
j_call: TRBJ2-1
v_call: TRBV5-1
clone_size: .
cdr3_aa: CASSLVGGRSNEQFF
cdr3_nt: TGCGCCAGCAGCTTGGTAGGCGGGAGATCCAATGAGCAGTTCTTC

d_call: .
j_call: TRBJ2-1
v_call: TRBV7-3
clone_size: .
cdr3_aa: CASSLGPGSYNEQFF
cdr3_nt: TGTGCCAGCAGCTTAGGGCCAGGCTCCTACAATGAGCAGTTCTTC

d_call: TRBD2
j_call: TRBJ2-1
v_call: TRBV7-2
clone_size: few
cdr3_aa: CASSLSSGTSGYNEQFF
cdr3_nt: TGTGCCAGCAGCTTATCGTCCGGGACTAGCGGTTACAATGAGCAGTTCTTC

d_call: .
j_call: TRBJ1-2
v_call: TRBV27
clone_size: .
cdr3_aa: CASSSTVHYGYTF
cdr3_nt: TGTGCCAGCAGTTCGACAGTCCATTATGGCTACACCTTC

d_call: .
j_call: TRBJ2-5
v_call: TRBV19
clone_size: .
cdr3_aa: CATTGTLGETQYF
cdr3_nt: TGTGCCACCACCGGGACCCTGGGGGAGACCCAGTACTTC

d_call: TRBD2
j_call: TRBJ2-3
v_call: TRBV6-1
clone_size: .
cdr3_aa: CASSGPGLPIGDTQYF
cdr3_nt: TGTGCCAGCAGTGGACCGGGACTACCGATCGGGGATACGCAGTATTTT

d_call: TRBD2
j_call: TRBJ2-4
v_call: TRBV7-2
clone_size: .
cdr3_aa: CASSLEGHLLAGVDIQYF
cdr3_nt: TGTGCCAGCAGCTTAGAGGGTCACCTACTAGCGGGAGTTGACATTCAGTACTTC

d_call: TRBD1
j_call: TRBJ2-3
v_call: TRBV5-4
clone_size: .
cdr3_aa: CASSGDRGTDTQYF
cdr3_nt: TGTGCCAGCAGCGGGGACAGGGGGACAGATACGCAGTATTTT

d_call: .
j_call: TRBJ1-6
v_call: TRBV4-1
clone_size: .
cdr3_aa: CASSQDTQGGHYNSPLHF
cdr3_nt: TGCGCCAGCAGCCAAGATACCCAGGGCGGACACTATAATTCACCCCTCCACTTT

d_call: .
j_call: TRBJ2-6
v_call: TRBV9
clone_size: once
cdr3_aa: CASSGEGAGANVLTF
cdr3_nt: TGTGCCAGCAGCGGCGAGGGGGCTGGGGCCAACGTCCTGACTTTC

d_call: .
j_call: TRBJ1-1
v_call: TRBV11-2
clone_size: .
cdr3_aa: CASSLVEAQGKQAFF
cdr3_nt: TGTGCCAGCAGCTTAGTTGAGGCACAGGGAAAACAAGCTTTCTTT

d_call: .
j_call: TRBJ2-7
v_call: TRBV19
clone_size: .
cdr3_aa: CASAGKGPYEQYF
cdr3_nt: TGTGCCAGTGCAGGGAAAGGGCCCTACGAGCAGTACTTC

d_call: .
j_call: TRBJ1-2
v_call: TRBV19
clone_size: .
cdr3_aa: CASSTLFRDTYGYTF
cdr3_nt: TGTGCCAGTAGTACTCTATTCCGGGACACCTATGGCTACACCTTC

d_call: .
j_call: TRBJ2-1
v_call: TRBV19
clone_size: .
cdr3_aa: CASSIARQISYNEQFF
cdr3_nt: TGTGCCAGTAGTATAGCCAGACAGATTTCCTACAATGAGCAGTTCTTC

d_call: .
j_call: TRBJ1-3
v_call: TRBV24-1
clone_size: .
cdr3_aa: CATRGVIRFRAEGGNTIYF
cdr3_nt: TGTGCCACCAGGGGAGTGATCCGCTTTCGTGCCGAAGGTGGAAACACCATATATTTT

d_call: TRBD2
j_call: TRBJ2-3
v_call: TRBV29-1
clone_size: .
cdr3_aa: CSVPTSGSTDTQYF
cdr3_nt: TGCAGCGTTCCGACTAGCGGGAGCACAGATACGCAGTATTTT

d_call: .
j_call: TRBJ1-6
v_call: TRBV5-6
clone_size: .
cdr3_aa: CASSFGDPLISPLHF
cdr3_nt: TGTGCCAGCAGCTTTGGGGACCCCCTTATATCACCCCTCCACTTT

d_call: .
j_call: TRBJ2-2
v_call: TRBV19
clone_size: .
cdr3_aa: CASSIQQPNTGELFF
cdr3_nt: TGTGCCAGTAGTATTCAACAGCCTAACACCGGGGAGCTGTTTTTT

d_call: .
j_call: TRBJ1-6
v_call: TRBV2
clone_size: .
cdr3_aa: CASSFGQNSPLHF
cdr3_nt: TGTGCCAGCAGCTTCGGACAGAATTCACCCCTCCACTTT

d_call: .
j_call: TRBJ1-5
v_call: TRBV12-2
clone_size: .
cdr3_aa: CASRLGDRGFSNQPQHF
cdr3_nt: TGTGCAAGTCGCTTAGGGGACAGGGGGTTTAGCAATCAGCCCCAGCATTTT

d_call: TRBD1
j_call: TRBJ1-4
v_call: TRBV9
clone_size: .
cdr3_aa: CASSVDGTGGSREKLFF
cdr3_nt: TGTGCCAGCAGCGTAGACGGGACAGGGGGTTCGCGTGAAAAACTGTTTTTT

d_call: .
j_call: TRBJ1-1
v_call: TRBV29-1
clone_size: .
cdr3_aa: CSVGTGLEAFF
cdr3_nt: TGCAGCGTCGGGACGGGACTTGAAGCTTTCTTT

d_call: .
j_call: TRBJ1-1
v_call: TRBV29-1
clone_size: .
cdr3_aa: CSVEGGEKTEAFF
cdr3_nt: TGCAGCGTTGAAGGGGGGGAGAAGACTGAAGCTTTCTTT